This T cell receptor (beta chain) was identified in a study of neurological immune-mediated disorders. Whole-study findings and limits: The study found no CDR3 amino acid sequences shared by expanded clones across subjects, suggesting private repertoires in all groups. Patients with HTLV-1-associated myelopathy showed the most TCR clonal expansion. Those with multiple sclerosis showed the least, falling below healthy controls.

The team produced cDNA through 5'RACE using 10-nucleotide random UMIs. In TCRdb, the 5' RACE reads were re-called with MiXCR into one record per CDR3 protein. The profile covers 77,000 or so distinct CDR3 sequences, with approximately 10% appearing a single time and less than 2% taken by the ten largest. Germline V lookup: CDR1 ENHRY, CDR2 SYGVKD. V lost 5 bases, J lost 10 bases, and 8 bases stayed unmatched. There are 14 residues in the CDR3. The unsorted libraries originated from 2 million PBMCs that had been stored at -80 C. Turning to this clonotype: Its specificity is not known.

Material for sequencing was PBMCs. The TCR comes from a man between 50 and 59 years old in good health. The V and J genes are TRBV10-3 and TRBJ2-1; 10 positions match TRBD2. The CDR3 nucleotides read TGTGCCATCAGTCAGCGGGAGGGATATCAGGAGCAGTTCTTC. As protein: CAISQREGYQEQFF.